The text below deals with one T cell receptor (beta chain). The antigen is undetermined. Via MiXCR, TCRdb re-called the 5' RACE reads, giving one row per CDR3 protein. Of some 330,000 distinct CDR3 sequences listed, approximately 8.7% were seen once; the top ten hold 8% to 10%. This entry is derived from a study of identical twins. General study findings and limits: There were fewer insertions in abundant cord blood beta clonotypes, but memory repertoires showed no such pattern.

Trimming stripped 1 base from V and 10 bases from J, with 11 bases between. In germline, CDR1 is KGHSH, CDR2 LQKENI. The CDR3 is made up of 13 amino acids. The receptor comes from a woman aged 50 to 60 in good health. Sequencing was done on a sample of naive T cells sorted from blood. This chain links TRBV18 with TRBJ2-1; D possibly corresponds to TRBD1 (6 bases). CDR3 loop: CASSPHREKEQFF. CDR3 nucleotides: TGTGCCAGCTCACCACACAGGGAGAAGGAGCAGTTCTTC.